A selection of T cell receptor beta chains follows, all from one sample in a study of Ad26.COV2.S vaccination and SARS-CoV-2 variants. Assay used: immunoSEQ multiplex PCR; TCRdb lists only in-frame clones, some missing. The sample carries around 450,000 clones, roughly nine tenths recorded once. This material consisted of peripheral blood, taken in a trial of Ad26.COV2.S vaccine versus placebo. The receptors here all came from a person between 18 and 65 years old who received the Ad26.COV2.S COVID-19 vaccine or a placebo. Each CDR3 is given with its conserved first and last residue. Each record gives: D gene, V gene, J gene, CDR3 length, clone size, CDR3 protein, CDR3 DNA. D genes are given only for firm matches. Part of the rows lack a size; the others show once, few, many or a class for expanded clones.

TRBD1,TRBV19,TRBJ1-2,18,.,CASSPTTWNRGRNYGYTF,TGTGCCAGTAGTCCCACCACTTGGAACAGGGGGCGAAACTATGGCTACACCTTC
.,TRBV29-1,TRBJ1-5,13,.,CSVAFRNNQPQHF,TGCAGCGTTGCCTTTAGGAACAATCAGCCCCAGCATTTT
TRBD1,TRBV9,TRBJ1-3,20,.,CASSQPRDRAFHLSGNTIYF,TGTGCCAGCAGCCAACCCCGGGACAGGGCTTTTCACCTCTCTGGAAACACCATATATTTT
TRBD1,TRBV19,TRBJ1-4,14,.,CASWPGQINEKLFF,TGTGCCAGTTGGCCGGGACAGATTAATGAAAAACTGTTTTTT
.,TRBV6-5,TRBJ1-2,13,once,CASSTVANYGYTF,TGTGCCAGCAGTACCGTAGCTAACTATGGCTACACCTTC
.,TRBV19,TRBJ2-1,15,.,CATNEVGGAYNEQFF,TGTGCCACCAACGAGGTCGGGGGAGCCTACAATGAGCAGTTCTTC
.,TRBV9,TRBJ1-2,15,.,CASSQWTADKAGYTF,TGTGCCAGCAGCCAATGGACCGCGGACAAAGCTGGCTACACCTTC
.,TRBV6-5,TRBJ1-2,13,.,CASRGPGYYGYTF,TGTGCCAGCAGAGGGCCGGGGTACTATGGCTACACCTTC
.,TRBV19,TRBJ1-2,15,.,CASSIRAKTDYGYTF,TGTGCCAGTAGTATAAGGGCTAAGACAGACTATGGCTACACCTTC
TRBD1,TRBV29-1,TRBJ2-1,15,.,CSVRIQGVIGNEQFF,TGCAGCGTGAGGATACAGGGGGTTATCGGCAATGAGCAGTTCTTC
TRBD1,TRBV7-9,TRBJ2-7,13,.,CASSSQGYGEQYF,TGTGCCAGCAGCTCACAGGGGTATGGCGAGCAGTACTTC
.,TRBV9,TRBJ2-6,14,.,CASPWGSGANVLTF,TGTGCCAGCCCGTGGGGCTCTGGGGCCAACGTCCTGACTTTC
.,TRBV6-5,TRBJ1-3,14,.,CASRFGPSGNTIYF,TGTGCCAGCAGGTTCGGCCCCTCTGGAAACACCATATATTTT
TRBD2,TRBV9,TRBJ2-1,15,once,CASSARTSGYNEQFF,TGTGCCAGCAGCGCCCGGACTAGCGGATACAATGAGCAGTTCTTC
.,TRBV5-4,TRBJ2-5,14,.,CASSSGSGTETQYF,TGTGCCAGCAGCTCCGGTTCGGGGACAGAGACCCAGTACTTC
.,TRBV11-3,TRBJ1-3,19,.,CASSGPQGGGTLPGNTIYF,TGTGCCAGCAGCGGCCCCCAGGGAGGCGGGACATTACCTGGAAACACCATATATTTT
TRBD1,TRBV19,TRBJ2-1,14,.,CASTRDRGFGEQFF,TGTGCCAGTACCCGGGACAGGGGGTTCGGTGAGCAGTTCTTC
.,TRBV28,TRBJ2-7,15,.,CASSSVPHWSYEQYF,TGTGCCAGCAGTTCGGTCCCTCACTGGTCCTACGAGCAGTACTTC
TRBD1,TRBV18,TRBJ2-2,14,.,CASSPTGYTGELFF,TGTGCCAGCTCACCGACAGGGTACACCGGGGAGCTGTTTTTT
.,TRBV5-4,TRBJ1-2,13,.,CASSLVREDGYTF,TGTGCCAGCAGCTTGGTAAGGGAGGATGGCTACACCTTC
.,TRBV5-1,TRBJ1-5,14,few,CASSLAGGGQPQHF,TGCGCCAGCAGCTTGGCTGGGGGCGGACAGCCCCAGCATTTT
.,TRBV7-2,TRBJ2-1,13,.,CASSLNRGGEQFF,TGTGCCAGCAGCTTAAACCGTGGGGGTGAGCAGTTCTTC
TRBD2,TRBV7-3,TRBJ2-5,17,.,CASSLGRVRGYQETQYF,TGTGCCAGCAGCTTAGGCCGTGTGCGGGGGTACCAAGAGACCCAGTACTTC
.,TRBV4-3,TRBJ1-6,16,.,CASSQDLSSYNSPLHF,TGCGCCAGCAGCCAGGATCTTAGCTCCTATAATTCACCCCTCCACTTT